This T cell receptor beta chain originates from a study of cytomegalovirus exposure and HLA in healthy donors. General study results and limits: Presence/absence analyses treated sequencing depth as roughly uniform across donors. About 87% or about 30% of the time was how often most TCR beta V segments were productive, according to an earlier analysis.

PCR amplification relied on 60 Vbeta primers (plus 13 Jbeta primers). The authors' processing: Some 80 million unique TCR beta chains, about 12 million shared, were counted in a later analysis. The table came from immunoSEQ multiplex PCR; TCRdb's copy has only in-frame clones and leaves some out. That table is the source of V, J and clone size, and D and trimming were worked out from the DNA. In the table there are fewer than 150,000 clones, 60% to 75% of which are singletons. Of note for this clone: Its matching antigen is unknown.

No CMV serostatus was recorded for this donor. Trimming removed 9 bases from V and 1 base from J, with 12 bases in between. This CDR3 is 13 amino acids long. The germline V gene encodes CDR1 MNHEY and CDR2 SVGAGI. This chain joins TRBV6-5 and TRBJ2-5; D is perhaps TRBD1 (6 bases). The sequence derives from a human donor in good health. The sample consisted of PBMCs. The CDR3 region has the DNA TGTGCCAGGTTGCCGGACAGCCAAGAGACCCAGTACTTC. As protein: CARLPDSQETQYF.